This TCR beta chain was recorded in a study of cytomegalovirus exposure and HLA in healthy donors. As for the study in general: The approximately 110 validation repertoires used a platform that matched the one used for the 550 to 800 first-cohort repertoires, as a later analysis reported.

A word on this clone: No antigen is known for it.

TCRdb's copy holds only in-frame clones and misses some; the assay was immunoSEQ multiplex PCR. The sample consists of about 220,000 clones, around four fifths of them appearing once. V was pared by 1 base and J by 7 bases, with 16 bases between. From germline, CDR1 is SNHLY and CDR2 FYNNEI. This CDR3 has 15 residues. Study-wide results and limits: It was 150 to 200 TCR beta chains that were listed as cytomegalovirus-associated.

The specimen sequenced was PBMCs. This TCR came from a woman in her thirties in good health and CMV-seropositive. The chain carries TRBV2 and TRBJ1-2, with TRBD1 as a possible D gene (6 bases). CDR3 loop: CASSEGIGGQGGYTF. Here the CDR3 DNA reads TGTGCCAGCAGTGAAGGCATTGGGGGGCAGGGTGGCTACACCTTC.